The present entry profiles one T cell receptor beta chain with its context. What it binds is not known. This sample is drawn from a study of cytomegalovirus exposure and HLA in healthy donors. From germline, CDR1 is SGHVS and CDR2 FQNEAQ. V was shortened by 1 base and J by 6 bases, with 13 bases between the two germline ends. This CDR3 spans 15 amino acids. Unrecorded immune exposure was likely among donors, who were nominally healthy when sampled. Study results and caveats: Some V segments (TRBV6-2 and TRBV6-3 among them) were excluded as indistinguishable.

With 60 Vbeta and 13 Jbeta primers, the PCR was carried out. Generated by immunoSEQ multiplex PCR, the TCRdb table keeps only in-frame clones and is missing some. The sample consists of under 55,000 clones, around 70% of them appearing once. This chain joins TRBV7-8 and TRBJ1-5; perhaps TRBD1 as D (5 bases). The specimen sequenced was PBMCs. The clonotype originates from a man aged 18 to 30 in good health and CMV-seronegative. The CDR3 protein is CASSLEGARSQPQHF. As DNA, the CDR3 is TGTGCCAGCAGCTTAGAAGGGGCCAGGAGTCAGCCCCAGCATTTT.